The 15 T cell receptor beta chains presented below share a single source sample, sequenced in a study of blood T cells in healthy people across ages. Next came a second PCR, run for about 6 to 12 cycles, which used a sample-barcoded 5' primer along with a J-beta primer mix. TCRdb fed the 5' RACE reads into MiXCR, producing one record per CDR3 protein. The sample lists approximately 1.5 million distinct CDR3 sequences; 34% were seen once. Sequenced material: blood. Receptors originate from a woman aged 25 to 39 in good health.

The chain couples TRBV30 to TRBJ1-4; D possibly corresponds to TRBD1 (6 bases). There are 16 residues in the CDR3. The germline gives CDR1 GTSNPN, CDR2 SVGIG (reference sequence). V was cut by 4 bases and J by 3 bases, with 18 bases left in between. The CDR3 loop is CAWTGQGKEANEKLFF. CDR3 DNA sequence: TGTGCCTGGACTGGGCAGGGGAAAGAGGCTAATGAAAAACTGTTTTTT.

In this sample, this clonotype turned up a few times. The V and J genes are TRBV10-3 and TRBJ1-1; D remains unclear. CDR3 size: 14 residues. V lost 7 bases and J lost 1, with 13 bases in between. Germline-derived CDR1 and CDR2 are ENHRY and SYGVKD. This CDR3 reads CAITRTSKNTEAFF. The CDR3 DNA follows: TGTGCCATCACTCGGACCAGTAAGAACACTGAAGCTTTCTTT.

The chain employs TRBV20-1 and TRBJ2-2; 11 bases are a match to TRBD2. Germline assignment: CDR1 DFQATT and CDR2 SNEGSKA (reference sequence). V was pared by 7 bases and J by 6 bases, with 7 bases of the junction left unmatched. The CDR3 is 14 amino acids. The CDR3 loop reads CSGTSGGWSGELFF. The CDR3 DNA sequence: TGCAGTGGAACTAGCGGGGGTTGGTCCGGGGAGCTGTTTTTT.

V is TRBV7-9 and J is TRBJ2-1; 7 nucleotides line up with TRBD2. The V gene's germline CDR1 is SEHNR and CDR2 FQNEAQ (reference sequence). Trimming cost V 5 bases and J 6 bases; bases outside gene matches: 10. CDR3 size: 15 residues. In nucleotides, the CDR3 is TGTGCCAGCAGCGGGCTATCGGGAGGCCCCAATGAGCAGTTCTTC. Amino acid sequence: CASSGLSGGPNEQFF.

V and J are TRBV20-1 and TRBJ2-7, with unresolved D. The CDR3 contains 14 residues. Germline V gene data show CDR1 as DFQATT and CDR2 as SNEGSKA (reference sequence). V lost 2 bases and J 2 bases, leaving 13 bases between the germline ends. As DNA, the CDR3 is TGCAGTGCTAGAAAGGACGCTATTCCCTACGAGCAGTACTTC. Its protein is CSARKDAIPYEQYF.

This clonotype was seen a few times. The chain carries TRBV5-1 and TRBJ2-5, with D possibly TRBD2 on 5 matching bases. CDR1 and CDR2 (germline): SGHRS, YFSETQ. With 7 bases removed from V and 4 bases from J, the gap between germline ends came to 17 bases. The CDR3 runs 14 residues. The CDR3 DNA follows: TGCGCCAGCCGCCTAGGAGGTTATCGAGAGACCCAGTACTTC. The encoded protein is CASRLGGYRETQYF.

This clonotype showed up just a few times. The rearrangement joins TRBV6-6 to TRBJ2-1; no clear D gene. Germline assignment: CDR1 MNHNY and CDR2 SVGAGI (reference sequence). This CDR3 has 14 residues. Trimming left V 0 bases short and J 8 bases short, with 11 bases between. The CDR3 sequence: CASSYSMVSYEQFF. DNA for the CDR3: TGTGCCAGCAGTTACTCGATGGTGTCCTATGAGCAGTTCTTC.

This clonotype came up a few times. The chain combines TRBV25-1 with TRBJ2-1; 8 bases fit TRBD2. Trimming took 3 bases from V and 0 from J; bases not matched to a gene: 13. Germline V lookup: CDR1 MGHDK, CDR2 SYGVNS. CDR3 length: 19 amino acids. The CDR3 sequence: CASSDGARIAGSSYNEQFF. The DNA of the CDR3 is TGTGCCAGCAGTGATGGGGCGAGGATAGCGGGGTCCTCCTACAATGAGCAGTTCTTC.

In this sample, this clonotype turned up many times. This chain uses TRBV29-1 with TRBJ2-5, with 7 bases identical to TRBD1. The trim removed 6 bases at V and 7 bases at J, leaving 8 bases unmatched. The germline V gene encodes CDR1 SQVTM and CDR2 ANQGSEA. The CDR3 is 12 residues long. DNA for the CDR3: TGCAGCGTCCCCTGGACAGGAGCGACCCAGTACTTC. It specifies CSVPWTGATQYF.

The V gene is TRBV9, the J gene TRBJ2-4, with D perhaps TRBD1 (5 bases). The tail of the sequence fits TRBJ2-7 better, so the J call may be wrong. Germline-derived CDR1 and CDR2 are SGDLS and YYNGEE. CDR3 length equals 15 residues. The CDR3 nucleotides read TGTGCCAGCAGCGCAAGGCCAACAGGAAACTACGAGCAGTACTTC. It is translated as CASSARPTGNYEQYF.

This chain joins TRBV12-3 or TRBV12-4 and TRBJ1-5, with 7 nucleotides matching TRBD1. The V and J ends lost 2 bases and 7 bases, in that order; junction bases with no gene match: 5. The CDR3 has 14 residues. The CDR3 bases are TGTGCCAGCAGTTTAAGTCCAGGGGGGCAGCCCCAGCATTTT. Residues: CASSLSPGGQPQHF.

This clonotype has only a few counts. V and J are TRBV6-6 and TRBJ2-7, with D possibly being TRBD2 (6 bases). This CDR3 has 15 amino acids. V was shortened by 7 bases and J by 0 bases, with 16 bases between the two germline ends. Germline CDR1 reads MNHNY; CDR2 reads SVGAGI (reference sequence). The CDR3, as DNA: TGTGCCAGCAAAGTAGATAGCGGTGCCTCCTACGAGCAGTACTTC. Translated: CASKVDSGASYEQYF.

The chain is built from TRBV20-1 and TRBJ1-2; D not certain. Germline values: CDR1 DFQATT, CDR2 SNEGSKA (reference sequence). The V end lost 6 bases, the J end lost 4 bases, and 15 bases lay between the germline ends. This CDR3 contains 13 residues. The CDR3 nucleotides are TGCAGTGCAAAACTCGCAGAGCTCTATGGCTACACCTTC. Encoded protein: CSAKLAELYGYTF.

This clonotype was seen a few times. The CDR3 bases are TGTGCCAGCAGTTTTCAGGGGGATCATTCACCCCTCCACTTT. Protein: CASSFQGDHSPLHF. The chain links TRBV12-3 or TRBV12-4 to TRBJ1-6; 7 bases match TRBD1. This CDR3 contains 14 residues. With 3 bases clipped from V and 8 bases from J, the junction kept 4 bases outside the gene matches.

The chain couples TRBV12-3 or TRBV12-4 to TRBJ1-5, with 9 bases that match TRBD1. The CDR3 totals 16 residues. V shed 5 bases and J 7 bases; nucleotides not matched to a gene: 12. The CDR3 region has the DNA TGTGCCAGCAGTCTCGGCCCGGGACAGGGTGACCAGCCCCAGCATTTT. This encodes CASSLGPGQGDQPQHF.